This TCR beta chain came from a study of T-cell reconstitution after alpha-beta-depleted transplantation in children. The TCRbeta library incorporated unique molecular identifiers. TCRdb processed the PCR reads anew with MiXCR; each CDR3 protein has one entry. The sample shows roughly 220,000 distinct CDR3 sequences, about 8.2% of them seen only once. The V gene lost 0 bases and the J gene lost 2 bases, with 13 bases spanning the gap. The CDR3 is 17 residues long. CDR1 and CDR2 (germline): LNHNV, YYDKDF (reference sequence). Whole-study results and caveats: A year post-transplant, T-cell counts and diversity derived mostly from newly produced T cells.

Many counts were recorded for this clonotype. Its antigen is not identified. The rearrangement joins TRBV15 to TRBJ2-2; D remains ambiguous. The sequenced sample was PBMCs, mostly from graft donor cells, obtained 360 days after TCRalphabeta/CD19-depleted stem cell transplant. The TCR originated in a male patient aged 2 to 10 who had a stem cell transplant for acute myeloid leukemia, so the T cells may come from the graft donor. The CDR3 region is CATSRDTKVINTGELFF. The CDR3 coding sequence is TGTGCCACCAGCAGAGATACGAAGGTGATCAACACCGGGGAGCTGTTTTTT.